This is a list of T cell receptor beta chains from one sample in a study of blood T cell repertoires in COVID-19. Some clones are missing from TCRdb's copy, which holds only in-frame ones; the method was immunoSEQ multiplex PCR. The sample consists of fewer than 250,000 clones, 80% to 90% of them appearing once. Sequenced sample: PBMCs or T cells enriched from blood (not recorded which). These receptors came from a woman in her 30s who had been exposed to COVID-19. Each CDR3 is given with its conserved first and last residue. The D gene is left open where the match is weak. Not every row has a clone size; where given, it reads once, few, many or a size class.

>TRBV29-1|TRBD1|NA|TRBJ1-1
CSAEGQGGTEAFF
TGCAGCGCTGAGGGACAGGGGGGGACTGAAGCTTTCTTT
>TRBV5-1|TRBD1|NA|TRBJ1-5
CASSPGQGSQPQHF
TGCGCCAGCAGCCCGGGACAGGGGAGCCAGCCCCAGCATTTT
>TRBV19|NA|NA|TRBJ2-2
CASSTQGTNTGELFF
TGTGCCAGTAGTACCCAGGGGACCAACACCGGGGAGCTGTTTTTT
>TRBV6-1|TRBD1|NA|TRBJ1-4
CASSEWTGGGGKLFF
TGTGCCAGCAGTGAATGGACAGGGGGAGGCGGGAAACTGTTTTTT
>TRBV28|NA|NA|TRBJ2-5
CASRAATGQQETQYF
TGTGCCAGCAGAGCTGCGACAGGACAACAAGAGACCCAGTACTTC
>TRBV19|NA|NA|TRBJ2-1
CASSISGNSYNEQFF
TGTGCCAGTAGTATATCGGGAAACTCCTACAATGAGCAGTTCTTC
>TRBV28|TRBD1|NA|TRBJ1-6
CASRPGTGAVPLHF
TGTGCCAGCAGGCCCGGGACAGGAGCCGTTCCCCTCCACTTT
>TRBV7-9|NA|NA|TRBJ2-1
CASSARRARYNEQFF
TGTGCCAGCAGCGCGAGGAGGGCGCGCTACAATGAGCAGTTCTTC
>TRBV15|TRBD1|once|TRBJ2-7
CATSSGDRVYEQYF
TGTGCCACCAGCAGCGGGGACAGGGTCTACGAGCAGTACTTC
>TRBV21-1|NA|NA|TRBJ1-1
CASSKERETGTNTEAFF
TGTGCCAGCAGCAAAGAAAGGGAGACAGGGACAAACACTGAAGCTTTCTTT
>TRBV7-2|NA|NA|TRBJ1-2
CASSLEGTYGYTF
TGTGCCAGCAGCTTAGAGGGGACATATGGCTACACCTTC
>TRBV4-2|NA|once|TRBJ1-4
CASSFRGTNEKLFF
TGTGCCAGCAGCTTCAGGGGAACTAATGAAAAACTGTTTTTT
>TRBV7-9|TRBD2|NA|TRBJ2-1
CASSLGGTSGRGDEQFF
TGTGCCAGCAGCCTAGGAGGTACTAGCGGGAGAGGGGATGAGCAGTTCTTC
>TRBV7-9|NA|NA|TRBJ2-1
CASSQLPRSGGRNEQFF
TGTGCCAGCAGTCAATTGCCCCGATCTGGGGGCAGGAATGAGCAGTTCTTC
>TRBV5-1|TRBD1|few|TRBJ1-1
CASRDRDMNTEAFF
TGCGCCAGCAGAGACAGGGACATGAACACTGAAGCTTTCTTT
>TRBV24-1|TRBD2|NA|TRBJ2-7
CATSELHRLAGGCEQYF
TGTGCCACCAGTGAGCTCCATCGGCTAGCGGGAGGGTGCGAGCAGTACTTC
>TRBV7-9|TRBD1|NA|TRBJ1-6
CASSWKGQGDSPLHF
TGTGCCAGCAGCTGGAAGGGACAGGGGGATTCACCCCTCCACTTT
>TRBV7-8|TRBD1|NA|TRBJ2-1
CASSLRTGGRFAGAMSSSYNEQFF
TGTGCCAGCAGCCTGCGTACAGGGGGCAGGTTTGCGGGAGCAATGTCGAGCTCCTACAATGAGCAGTTCTTC
>TRBV20-1|TRBD1|NA|TRBJ2-1
CSLGQGEQFF
TGCAGCCTGGGACAGGGCGAGCAGTTCTTC
>TRBV10-3|NA|NA|TRBJ1-4
CAISRAPQEKLFF
TGTGCCATCAGCAGAGCCCCACAGGAAAAACTGTTTTTT
>TRBV3-1/TRBV3-2|TRBD2|NA|TRBJ2-3
CASRAGATDTQYF
TGTGCCAGCAGGGCGGGAGCCACAGATACGCAGTATTTT
>TRBV30|NA|NA|TRBJ1-4
CAWSGTLGEKLFF
TGTGCCTGGAGTGGAACTCTAGGTGAAAAACTGTTTTTT
>TRBV13|NA|once|TRBJ2-3
CASSLGRRSTDTQYF
TGTGCCAGCAGCTTAGGGCGGCGTAGCACAGATACGCAGTATTTT
>TRBV30|TRBD1|NA|TRBJ2-5
CAWGGQGQETQYF
TGTGCCTGGGGAGGACAGGGGCAAGAGACCCAGTACTTC
>TRBV28|TRBD1|once|TRBJ1-5
CASSPRGRASVMRNQPQHF
TGTGCCAGCAGCCCTAGGGGGCGGGCATCGGTAATGCGCAATCAGCCCCAGCATTTT
>TRBV5-1|NA|NA|TRBJ2-7
CASSLGTLSYEQYF
TGCGCCAGCAGCCTCGGGACACTTTCCTACGAGCAGTACTTC
>TRBV24-1|NA|NA|TRBJ1-2
CATSARFGGYTF
TGTGCCACCAGTGCCCGGTTCGGGGGCTACACCTTC
>TRBV27|NA|few|TRBJ1-2
CASSSIWPGPSNYGYTF
TGTGCCAGCAGTTCCATCTGGCCAGGCCCCTCTAACTATGGCTACACCTTC
>TRBV5-1|TRBD2|NA|TRBJ2-2
CASSIGTSGLYTGELFF
TGCGCCAGCAGCATTGGGACTAGCGGGTTATACACCGGGGAGCTGTTTTTT
>TRBV5-6|TRBD2|NA|TRBJ2-7
CASSLRVRAAGGYEQYF
TGTGCCAGCAGCTTGAGGGTTCGTGCAGCGGGGGGTTACGAGCAGTACTTC
>TRBV19|TRBD1|NA|TRBJ1-2
CASITPGQRYGYTF
TGTGCCAGTATCACCCCGGGACAGCGCTATGGCTACACCTTC
>TRBV19|TRBD1|NA|TRBJ1-1
CASSIGRGPTNTEAFF
TGTGCCAGTAGTATAGGGAGGGGGCCCACTAACACTGAAGCTTTCTTT
>TRBV2|TRBD2|NA|TRBJ2-3
CASSLTSPDTQYF
TGTGCCAGCAGTCTGACTAGCCCAGATACGCAGTATTTT
>TRBV19|TRBD1|NA|TRBJ2-1
CASVGTGDLQWVLNEQFF
TGTGCCAGTGTAGGGACAGGGGATCTACAATGGGTATTGAATGAGCAGTTCTTC
>TRBV4-1|TRBD1|NA|TRBJ1-5
CASSQRTGRSNQPQHF
TGCGCCAGCAGCCAAAGGACAGGGAGGAGCAATCAGCCCCAGCATTTT